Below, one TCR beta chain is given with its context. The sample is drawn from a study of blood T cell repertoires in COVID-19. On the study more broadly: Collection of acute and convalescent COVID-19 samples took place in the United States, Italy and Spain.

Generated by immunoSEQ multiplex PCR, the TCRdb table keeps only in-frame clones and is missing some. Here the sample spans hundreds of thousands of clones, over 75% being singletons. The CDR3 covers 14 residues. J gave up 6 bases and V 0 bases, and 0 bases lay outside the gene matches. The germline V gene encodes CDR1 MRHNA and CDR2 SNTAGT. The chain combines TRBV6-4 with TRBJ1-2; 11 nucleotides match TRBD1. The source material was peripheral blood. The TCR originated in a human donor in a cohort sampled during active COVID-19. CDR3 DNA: TGTGCCAGCAGTGACTCGGGACAGGGGGATGGCTACACCTTC. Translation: CASSDSGQGDGYTF.